One T cell receptor (beta chain) is described in this entry. The data were produced by immunoSEQ multiplex PCR, yet TCRdb's version contains in-frame clones alone and is incomplete. The sample records approximately 400,000 clones, around 89% being singletons. Recruitment covered about two dozen US areas and drew participants whose ages spanned roughly 18 to 89 years. Participant-reported clinical history was the basis for cohort assignment. All recovered Cohort 3 donors got two negative PCRs, got clearance, or saw symptom resolution. This sample is part of a study of blood T cell repertoires in COVID-19. Study-wide context: Nucleic acid was either cDNA or gDNA, and it came from T cells, B-cell-depleted T cells, or PBMCs.

V lost 2 bases, J lost 8 bases, and 5 bases stayed unmatched. The germline V gene encodes CDR1 MNHEY and CDR2 SVGAGI. CDR3 length: 14 residues. The sample comprised PBMCs or T cells enriched from blood (not recorded which). The sequence was collected from a young woman who had recovered from COVID-19. This rearrangement joins TRBV6-5 to TRBJ1-4, with TRBD1 matching over 7 bases. The CDR3 DNA reads TGTGCCAGCAGTTACACCAGGGGGTGGGAAAAACTGTTTTTT. Translated: CASSYTRGWEKLFF.